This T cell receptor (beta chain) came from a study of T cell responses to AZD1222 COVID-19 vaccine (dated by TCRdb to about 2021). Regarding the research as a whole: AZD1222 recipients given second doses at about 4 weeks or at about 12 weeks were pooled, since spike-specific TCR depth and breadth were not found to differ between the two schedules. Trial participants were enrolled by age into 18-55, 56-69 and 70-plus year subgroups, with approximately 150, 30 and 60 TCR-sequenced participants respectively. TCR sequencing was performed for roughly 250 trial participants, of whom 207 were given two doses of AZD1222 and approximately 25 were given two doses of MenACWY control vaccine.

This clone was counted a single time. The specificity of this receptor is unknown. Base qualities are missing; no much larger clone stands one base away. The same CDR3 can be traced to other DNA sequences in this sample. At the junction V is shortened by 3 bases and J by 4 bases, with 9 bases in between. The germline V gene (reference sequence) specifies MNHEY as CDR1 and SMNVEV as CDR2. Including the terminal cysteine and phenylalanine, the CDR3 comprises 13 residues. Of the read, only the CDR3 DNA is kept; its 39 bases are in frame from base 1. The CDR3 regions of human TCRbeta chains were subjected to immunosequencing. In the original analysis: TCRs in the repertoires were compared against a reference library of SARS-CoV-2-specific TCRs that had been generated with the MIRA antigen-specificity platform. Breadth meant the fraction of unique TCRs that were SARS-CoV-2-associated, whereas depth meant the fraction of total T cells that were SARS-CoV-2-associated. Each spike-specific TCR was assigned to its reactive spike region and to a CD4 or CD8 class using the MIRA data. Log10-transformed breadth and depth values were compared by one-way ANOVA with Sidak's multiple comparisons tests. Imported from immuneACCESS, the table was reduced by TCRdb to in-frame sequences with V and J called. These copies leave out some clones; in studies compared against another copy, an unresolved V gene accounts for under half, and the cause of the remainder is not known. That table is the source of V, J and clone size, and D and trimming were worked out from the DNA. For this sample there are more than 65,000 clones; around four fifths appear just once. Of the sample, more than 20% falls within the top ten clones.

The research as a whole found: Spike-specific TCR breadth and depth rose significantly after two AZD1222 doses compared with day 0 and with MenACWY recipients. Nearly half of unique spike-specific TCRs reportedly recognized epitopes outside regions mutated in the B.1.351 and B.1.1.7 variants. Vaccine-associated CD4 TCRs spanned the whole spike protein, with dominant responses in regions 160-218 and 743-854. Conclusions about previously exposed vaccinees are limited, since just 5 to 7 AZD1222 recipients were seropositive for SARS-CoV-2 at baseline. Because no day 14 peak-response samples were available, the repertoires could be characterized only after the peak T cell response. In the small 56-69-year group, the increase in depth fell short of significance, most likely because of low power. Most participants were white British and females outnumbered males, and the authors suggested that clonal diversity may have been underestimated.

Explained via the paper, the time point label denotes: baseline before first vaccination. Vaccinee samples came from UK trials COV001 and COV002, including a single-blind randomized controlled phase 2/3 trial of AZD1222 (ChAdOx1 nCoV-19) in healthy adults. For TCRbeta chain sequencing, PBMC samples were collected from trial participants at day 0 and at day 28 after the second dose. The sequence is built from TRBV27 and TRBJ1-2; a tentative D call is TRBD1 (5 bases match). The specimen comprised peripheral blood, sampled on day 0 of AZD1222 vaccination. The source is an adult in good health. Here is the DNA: TGTGCCAGCAGTTTGGGGCAGGGCTATGGCTACACCTTC. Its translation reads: CASSLGQGYGYTF.